The next 7 T cell receptor beta chains were all read from a single sample in a study of cytomegalovirus exposure and HLA in healthy donors. Researchers ran the PCR with 60 Vbeta and 13 Jbeta primers. Sequencing was performed with immunoSEQ multiplex PCR; in TCRdb, only in-frame clones are kept and a portion is missing. Of approximately 100,000 clones detected, roughly 80% appear once; the ten largest clones hold roughly 3.6%. The sequenced material came from PBMCs. Receptor source: a man aged 55 to 70 in good health and CMV-seronegative.

The V gene is TRBV19, the J gene TRBJ1-1; D gene uncertain. CDR3 length: 14 amino acids. Germline loops: CDR1 LNHDA, CDR2 SQIVND (reference sequence). The V gene lost 1 base and the J gene lost 1 base, with 7 bases spanning the gap. For the CDR3, the DNA is TGTGCCAGTAGTATAGGGAGGGCGAACACTGAAGCTTTCTTT. Its translation is CASSIGRANTEAFF.

This rearrangement joins TRBV30 to TRBJ2-7, with 8 nucleotides matching TRBD2. Germline-derived CDR1 and CDR2 are GTSNPN and SVGIG (reference sequence). CDR3 length: 13 amino acids. The CDR3 is CAGGGSGVREQYF. For the CDR3, the DNA is TGTGCGGGGGGGGGTAGCGGGGTACGGGAGCAGTACTTC.

This clone was recorded a few times. The chain employs TRBV27 and TRBJ1-1; perhaps TRBD1 as D (6 bases). V was clipped by 0 bases and J by 3 bases, with 17 bases between them. Germline V gives CDR1 MNHEY, CDR2 SMNVEV (reference sequence). This CDR3 spans 17 amino acids. CDR3 residues: CASSLSGGVTAYTEAFF. The CDR3 region has the DNA TGTGCCAGCAGTTTATCAGGGGGGGTGACGGCTTACACTGAAGCTTTCTTT.

Points on this clone: Other DNA sequences in the same sample also yield this CDR3. This chain connects TRBV6-5 to TRBJ2-5; TRBD1 matches at 7 bases. CDR1 is MNHEY, CDR2 SVGAGI, per germline. The CDR3 sequence is 13 residues long. After removal of 2 bases from V and 5 bases from J, the junction contained 2 bases not matched to a gene. The CDR3 here is CASSYDREETQYF. The CDR3, as DNA: TGTGCCAGCAGTTACGACAGGGAGGAGACCCAGTACTTC.

The chain carries TRBV9 and TRBJ2-3, with D possibly TRBD2 on 6 matching bases. CDR3 length: 14 amino acids. The germline gives CDR1 SGDLS, CDR2 YYNGEE. V was cut by 0 bases and J by 2 bases, with 7 bases left in between. The DNA of the CDR3 is TGTGCCAGCAGCGTAGGGACTAACACAGATACGCAGTATTTT. The encoded protein is CASSVGTNTDTQYF.

The V gene is TRBV5-1, the J gene TRBJ2-7, with TRBD2 matching over 9 bases. Germline CDR1 SGHRS, CDR2 YFSETQ. The CDR3 runs to 15 residues. The trim removed 0 bases at V and 3 bases at J, leaving 4 bases unmatched. CDR3 nucleotide sequence: TGCGCCAGCAGCTTGGTTAGCGGGGGTCTCTACGAGCAGTACTTC. Protein: CASSLVSGGLYEQYF.

In DNA form, the CDR3 reads TGTGCCAGCAGCTTTACAGGGGGCTTAGAGACCCAGTACTTC. Protein product: CASSFTGGLETQYF. V gene TRBV7-2 combines with J gene TRBJ2-5; 9 bases fit TRBD1. V lost 3 bases and J lost 4; bases outside the gene matches: 3. This CDR3 is 14 amino acids long. Germline V lookup: CDR1 SGHTA, CDR2 FQGNSA.